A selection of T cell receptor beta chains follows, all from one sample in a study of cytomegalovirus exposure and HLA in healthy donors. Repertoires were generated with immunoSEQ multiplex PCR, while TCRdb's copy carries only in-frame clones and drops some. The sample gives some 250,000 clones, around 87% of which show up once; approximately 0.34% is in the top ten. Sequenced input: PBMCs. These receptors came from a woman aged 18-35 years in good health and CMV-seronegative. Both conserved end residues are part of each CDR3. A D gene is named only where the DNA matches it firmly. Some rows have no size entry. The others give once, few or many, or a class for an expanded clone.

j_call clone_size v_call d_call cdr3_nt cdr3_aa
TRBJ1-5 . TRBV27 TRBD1 TGTGCCAGCAGTTTGGACAGGGGTATTGGGTTGCATTTT CASSLDRGIGLHF
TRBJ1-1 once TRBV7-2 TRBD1 TGTGCCAGCAGCTTAACGTACAGGGGAACTGAAGCTTTCTTT CASSLTYRGTEAFF
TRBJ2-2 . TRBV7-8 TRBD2 TGTGCCAGCAGCTTATGGACTAGAAGTACCGGGGAGCTGTTTTTT CASSLWTRSTGELFF
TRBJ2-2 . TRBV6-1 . TGTGCCATCCTAACAGGGTTCGGGGAGCTGTTTTTT CAILTGFGELFF
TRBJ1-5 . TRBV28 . TGTGCCAGCATTCCCCTCTCGGGGTTCCATCAGCCCCAGCATTTT CASIPLSGFHQPQHF
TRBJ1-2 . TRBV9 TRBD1 TGTGCCAGCAGCGACAGACAGGGGCAAGGCTACACCTTC CASSDRQGQGYTF
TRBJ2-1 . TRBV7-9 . TGTGCCAGCAGCTTAGGCGGGGATTTCGGTGAGCAGTTCTTC CASSLGGDFGEQFF
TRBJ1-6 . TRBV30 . TGTGCCTGGAGGGGGCCGGCAGCTTATAATTCACCCCTCCACTTT CAWRGPAAYNSPLHF
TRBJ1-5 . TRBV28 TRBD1 TGTGCCAGCAGCCGACAGGGCCTAAATCAGCCCCAGCATTTT CASSRQGLNQPQHF
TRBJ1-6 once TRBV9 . TGTGCCAGCACCCCCGGGTCGGGTAGTTCACCCCTCCACTTT CASTPGSGSSPLHF
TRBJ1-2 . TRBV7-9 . TGTGCCAGCAGCTTAGCCTACGGGACAAACGTCTATGGCTACACCTTC CASSLAYGTNVYGYTF
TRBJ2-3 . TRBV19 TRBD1 TGTGCCAGTAGATTACAGGGGGCCGCAGATACGCAGTATTTT CASRLQGAADTQYF
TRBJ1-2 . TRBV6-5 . TGTGCCAGCAGTTACTCAACCGGGGGCTATGGCTACACCTTC CASSYSTGGYGYTF
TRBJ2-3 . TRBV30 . TGTGCCTGGAGTGCGACGAAGGGGGATACGCAGTATTTT CAWSATKGDTQYF
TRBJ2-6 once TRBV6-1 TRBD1 TGTGCCAGCCACAGGGGGCTCTCTGGGGCCAACGTCCTGACTTTC CASHRGLSGANVLTF
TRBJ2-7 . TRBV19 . TGTGCCAGTAGTATAGGAGGCGGAGCCTACGAGCAGTACTTC CASSIGGGAYEQYF